Listed below are T cell receptor beta chains from one sample, sequenced in a study of CD8+ T cells in alopecia areata. This table comes from immunoSEQ multiplex PCR, and its TCRdb copy is limited to in-frame clones, with some not included. The profile shows 200,000 to 250,000 clones, about 57% of them singletons. The source material was CD4+ T cells sorted from blood, sampled at week 4, from a patient treated with tofacitinib. The receptors here all came from a human donor with alopecia areata. Each CDR3 is given with its conserved first and last residue. The order of the fields is J gene, D gene, CDR3 length, clone size, V gene, CDR3 DNA, CDR3 protein. D genes are given only for firm matches. Some rows mark clone size as missing; the rest say once, few, many or name a class of expanded clone.

J gene: TRBJ1-1; D gene: NA; CDR3 length: 15; clone size: NA; V gene: TRBV5-1; CDR3 DNA: TGCGCCAGCAGACAACAGGCCAATATGAACACTGAAGCTTTCTTT; CDR3 protein: CASRQQANMNTEAFF
J gene: TRBJ1-5; D gene: NA; CDR3 length: 13; clone size: few; V gene: TRBV27; CDR3 DNA: TGTGCCAGCAGTATCCAGGGGAGGCAGCCCCAGCATTTT; CDR3 protein: CASSIQGRQPQHF
J gene: TRBJ2-6; D gene: NA; CDR3 length: 15; clone size: NA; V gene: TRBV6-6; CDR3 DNA: TGTGCCAGCAGTCTAGGGGTCGCTGGGGCCAACGTCCTGACTTTC; CDR3 protein: CASSLGVAGANVLTF
J gene: TRBJ2-1; D gene: NA; CDR3 length: 18; clone size: NA; V gene: TRBV5-1; CDR3 DNA: TGCGCCAGCAGCCTAGGTATCCGGGCCGACAACACAAGGAATGAGCAGTTCTTC; CDR3 protein: CASSLGIRADNTRNEQFF
J gene: TRBJ2-3; D gene: TRBD2; CDR3 length: 12; clone size: NA; V gene: TRBV19; CDR3 DNA: TGTGCCAGTAGTGCCACTAGCGGTACGCAGTATTTT; CDR3 protein: CASSATSGTQYF
J gene: TRBJ2-3; D gene: TRBD2; CDR3 length: 16; clone size: NA; V gene: TRBV5-6; CDR3 DNA: TGTGCCAGCAGCTTGGTTGGACTAGCGGACACAGATACGCAGTATTTT; CDR3 protein: CASSLVGLADTDTQYF
J gene: TRBJ2-5; D gene: NA; CDR3 length: 14; clone size: NA; V gene: TRBV7-8; CDR3 DNA: TGTGCCAGCAGCTTGGAGAGCGGTCGGGAGACCCAGTACTTC; CDR3 protein: CASSLESGRETQYF
J gene: TRBJ2-4; D gene: TRBD1; CDR3 length: 13; clone size: NA; V gene: TRBV6-5; CDR3 DNA: TGTGCCAGCAGGATACAGGGGGCAAACATTCAGTACTTC; CDR3 protein: CASRIQGANIQYF
J gene: TRBJ2-3; D gene: TRBD1; CDR3 length: 14; clone size: once; V gene: TRBV2; CDR3 DNA: TGTGCCAGCAAACGGACAGGGGGCACAGATACGCAGTATTTT; CDR3 protein: CASKRTGGTDTQYF
J gene: TRBJ2-2; D gene: TRBD1; CDR3 length: 15; clone size: NA; V gene: TRBV29-1; CDR3 DNA: TGCAGCGTTGGTCGAGGGGGCGGTGGCACCGGGGAGCTGTTTTTT; CDR3 protein: CSVGRGGGGTGELFF
J gene: TRBJ1-1; D gene: NA; CDR3 length: 11; clone size: NA; V gene: TRBV29-1; CDR3 DNA: TGCAGCGTGGCCCGGGCCACTGAAGCTTTCTTT; CDR3 protein: CSVARATEAFF
J gene: TRBJ2-5; D gene: NA; CDR3 length: 14; clone size: NA; V gene: TRBV10-3; CDR3 DNA: TGTGCCTCCGCGGGTGGAGGGAACCAAGAGACCCAGTACTTC; CDR3 protein: CASAGGGNQETQYF
J gene: TRBJ1-5; D gene: NA; CDR3 length: 15; clone size: NA; V gene: TRBV30; CDR3 DNA: TGTGCCTGGAGTGTGAAGGGCCGTAGCAATCAGCCCCAGCATTTT; CDR3 protein: CAWSVKGRSNQPQHF
J gene: TRBJ1-2; D gene: NA; CDR3 length: 13; clone size: NA; V gene: TRBV29-1; CDR3 DNA: TGCAGCGCTCGAGTGGGGGGGACGGATGGCTACACCTTC; CDR3 protein: CSARVGGTDGYTF
J gene: TRBJ1-2; D gene: NA; CDR3 length: 13; clone size: NA; V gene: TRBV5-1; CDR3 DNA: TGCGCCAGCAGCTTAAGGACAGACTATGGCTACACCTTC; CDR3 protein: CASSLRTDYGYTF
J gene: TRBJ1-2; D gene: NA; CDR3 length: 14; clone size: NA; V gene: TRBV19; CDR3 DNA: TGTGCCAGTAGTATATGGGGAACTAACTATGGCTACACCTTC; CDR3 protein: CASSIWGTNYGYTF
J gene: TRBJ2-5; D gene: TRBD2; CDR3 length: 15; clone size: few; V gene: TRBV5-6; CDR3 DNA: TGTGCCAGCAGCCCTGGACTAGCGGGGCAGGAGACCCAGTACTTC; CDR3 protein: CASSPGLAGQETQYF
J gene: TRBJ1-2; D gene: TRBD1; CDR3 length: 13; clone size: few; V gene: TRBV29-1; CDR3 DNA: TGCAGCGTTGAGGGACAGGCCCTGGCCGGCTACACCTTC; CDR3 protein: CSVEGQALAGYTF
J gene: TRBJ1-6; D gene: TRBD1; CDR3 length: 14; clone size: NA; V gene: TRBV27; CDR3 DNA: TGTGCCAGCAGTTGGGACAGGAGGAATTCACCCCTCCACTTT; CDR3 protein: CASSWDRRNSPLHF
J gene: TRBJ2-2; D gene: NA; CDR3 length: 13; clone size: NA; V gene: TRBV30; CDR3 DNA: TGTGCCTGGAACTTCGCGAACACCGGGGAGCTGTTTTTT; CDR3 protein: CAWNFANTGELFF
J gene: TRBJ1-1; D gene: NA; CDR3 length: 11; clone size: NA; V gene: TRBV19; CDR3 DNA: TGTGCCAGTTCCAACCTAAAGAGGGCTTTCTTT; CDR3 protein: CASSNLKRAFF
J gene: TRBJ2-7; D gene: NA; CDR3 length: 11; clone size: NA; V gene: TRBV20-1; CDR3 DNA: TGCAGTGCTAGAGTTCACTACGAGCAGTACTTC; CDR3 protein: CSARVHYEQYF
J gene: TRBJ2-1; D gene: TRBD2; CDR3 length: 13; clone size: NA; V gene: TRBV29-1; CDR3 DNA: TGCACCCTGGCGGCTAGCGGGGGGAATGAGCAGTTCTTC; CDR3 protein: CTLAASGGNEQFF